The 23 T cell receptor beta chains reported below all come from one sample, sequenced in a study of CD8+ T cells in alopecia areata. Once RNA had been extracted, it was reverse transcribed into cDNA to act as the sequencing template. TCRdb's table, derived via immunoSEQ multiplex PCR, lists solely in-frame clones and lacks some. The table has over 50,000 clones, approximately 45% seen once. The sequencing here drew on CD8+ T cells sorted from blood, taken at week 0. The receptors shown here come from a human donor with alopecia areata.

J is TRBJ2-2 and V is TRBV6-6; 9 nucleotides agree with TRBD1. The CDR3 sequence is 16 residues long. The V segment lost 8 bases and the J segment 6 bases; nucleotides outside the gene matches: 13. Germline V gene sequence: CDR1 MNHNY, CDR2 SVGAGI (reference sequence). The CDR3 DNA reads as TGTGCCAGCCTTGCCCGGGACAGGGAGATGTCCGGGGAGCTGTTTTTT. Residues: CASLARDREMSGELFF.

The genes are TRBV29-1 and TRBJ2-7, with TRBD2 identical over 9 bases. Germline CDR1 is SQVTM and CDR2 is ANQGSEA. CDR3 length equals 15 residues. With V trimmed by 1 base and J by 0 bases, 4 bases remained unmatched. CDR3 loop: CSVEVLAGRSYEQYF. Here the CDR3 DNA reads TGCAGCGTTGAAGTTCTAGCGGGGCGCTCCTACGAGCAGTACTTC.

This chain uses TRBV4-1 with TRBJ2-7; 7 bases are shared with TRBD1. The germline gives CDR1 MGHRA, CDR2 YSYEKL. V lost 3 bases, J lost 3 bases, and 8 bases stayed unmatched. The CDR3 has 15 amino acids. In nucleotides, the CDR3 is TGCGCCAGCAGCCACCGTATCGGGACAGTCTACGAGCAGTACTTC. Translating it yields CASSHRIGTVYEQYF.

This clone was detected ten times or more. The V gene is TRBV6-1, the J gene TRBJ2-2, with a tentative D call TRBD2 (6 bases). Trimming pared 6 bases from V and 6 bases from J, leaving 14 bases between. The CDR3 contains 14 residues. Germline loops: CDR1 MNHNS, CDR2 SASEGT. CDR3 bases: TGTGCCAGCAGGCACGCGCGGGAATCCGGGGAGCTGTTTTTT. Amino acids: CASRHARESGELFF.

The rearrangement joins TRBV7-9 to TRBJ2-5; TRBD1 matches at 7 bases. There are 15 residues in the CDR3. The junction had 7 bases not matched to a gene; V was cut back by 5 bases and J by 1 base. Germline V lookup: CDR1 SEHNR, CDR2 FQNEAQ (reference sequence). The CDR3 DNA reads as TGTGCCAGCAGCCCCCGGGACAGTCCCCAAGAGACCCAGTACTTC. Translated, it gives CASSPRDSPQETQYF.

The rearrangement links TRBV6-5 to TRBJ1-5; no firm D call. The germline V gene encodes CDR1 MNHEY and CDR2 SVGAGI. The CDR3 sequence is 14 residues long. The V end was cut by 6 bases, the J end by 9 bases, with 18 bases between. The CDR3 region is CASSPGRETWPQHF. The CDR3, as DNA: TGTGCCAGCAGCCCCGGTCGGGAAACGTGGCCCCAGCATTTT.

The genes are TRBV29-1 and TRBJ1-1; D unclear. Germline lookup yields CDR1 SQVTM and CDR2 ANQGSEA. The CDR3 has 11 residues. The CDR3 is CSGVGNTEAFF. The CDR3 DNA reads as TGCAGTGGAGTCGGGAACACTGAAGCTTTCTTT.

The V and J genes are TRBV30 and TRBJ2-7; 9 nucleotides agree with TRBD1. In germline, CDR1 is GTSNPN, CDR2 SVGIG (reference sequence). V shed 0 bases, J shed 1 base, and the junction held 10 bases outside the gene matches. This CDR3 contains 17 residues. CDR3 DNA: TGTGCCTGGAGTGTACAGGGGGCATCAACACTTTCCTACGAGCAGTACTTC. Translating gives CAWSVQGASTLSYEQYF.

The rearrangement uses TRBV4-1 and TRBJ2-5, with D maybe TRBD2 (7 bases). The end of the DNA is better explained by TRBJ2-7, so the J call may be wrong. This CDR3 is 14 amino acids long. Per the germline V gene, CDR1 is MGHRA and CDR2 is YSYEKL. CDR3 in amino acids: CASSSLRGADEQYF. The CDR3 nucleotides are TGCGCCAGCAGCTCCCTCCGGGGGGCTGACGAGCAGTACTTC.

The chain carries TRBV29-1 and TRBJ2-1; tentatively, D is TRBD1 or TRBD2 (5 bases each). The ends were cut back, 4 bases at V and 4 bases at J, with 14 bases in the middle. The CDR3 totals 14 residues. Germline CDR1 SQVTM, CDR2 ANQGSEA. CDR3 sequence reads: CSVGAGTPYNEQFF. DNA for the CDR3: TGCAGCGTTGGGGCCGGGACCCCGTACAATGAGCAGTTCTTC.

The chain couples TRBV9 to TRBJ2-7; D possibly uses TRBD1 or TRBD2 (5 bases each). The CDR3 is made up of 16 amino acids. Trimming cost V 3 bases and J 0 bases, with 16 bases left between them. CDR1 SGDLS and CDR2 YYNGEE come from the germline V gene. Written as DNA, the CDR3 is TGTGCCAGCAGCGGCCCGGGGCTAGCAGGCTCCTACGAGCAGTACTTC. This codes for CASSGPGLAGSYEQYF. Supplemented by reference TRBV9 and TRBJ2-7, the full variable domain reads DSGVTQTPKHLITATGQRVTLRCSPRSGDLSVYWYQQSLDQGLQFLIQYYNGEERAKGNILERFSAQQFPDLHSELNLSSLELGDSALYFCASSGPGLAGSYEQYFGPGTRLTVT.

This chain connects TRBV7-2 to TRBJ2-1; D remains unclear. The CDR3 totals 15 residues. Germline-derived CDR1 and CDR2 are SGHTA and FQGNSA. The V end lost 6 bases, the J end lost 1 base, and 13 bases lay between the germline ends. The CDR3 sequence: CASSRGVGSYNEQFF. CDR3 nucleotides: TGTGCCAGCAGTCGCGGAGTAGGATCCTACAATGAGCAGTTCTTC.

V and J are TRBV2 and TRBJ2-2; 7 bases map to TRBD2. V shed 0 bases, J shed 7 bases, and the junction held 14 bases outside the gene matches. Per the germline V gene, CDR1 is SNHLY and CDR2 is FYNNEI. The CDR3 extends over 18 amino acids. The CDR3, as DNA: TGTGCCAGCAGTGAAGCCGAAACTAGCGCGAGCGGGAACGGGGAGCTGTTTTTT. This translates into CASSEAETSASGNGELFF.

This clone was found a few times. The rearrangement joins TRBV27 to TRBJ2-3, with no clear D. The germline V and J ends were trimmed by 6 bases and 3 bases, with 4 bases remaining between them. The germline CDR1 and CDR2 sequences are MNHEY and SMNVEV (reference sequence). This CDR3 has 11 residues. CDR3: CASRLTDTQYF. The CDR3 DNA reads TGTGCCAGCAGGCTAACAGATACGCAGTATTTT.

The chain carries TRBV29-1 and TRBJ2-7; a possible D gene is TRBD1 (5 bases). This CDR3 is built from 14 residues. Trimming shortened V by 7 bases and J by 3 bases, and 19 bases separated the two germline ends. Germline V gives CDR1 SQVTM, CDR2 ANQGSEA. The CDR3 is CSAFIPDKGYEQYF. Written as DNA, the CDR3 is TGCAGCGCCTTCATACCGGACAAAGGCTACGAGCAGTACTTC.

This clone came up once. This chain links TRBV30 with TRBJ2-2; TRBD1 matches at 8 bases. This CDR3 contains 15 residues. Germline CDR1 is GTSNPN and CDR2 is SVGIG (reference sequence). Trimming removed 6 bases from V and 6 bases from J; junction bases left unmatched: 12. The CDR3 spells CACAAGGLTSGELFF. DNA for the CDR3: TGTGCCTGCGCAGCAGGGGGCCTAACGTCCGGGGAGCTGTTTTTT.

The CDR3: CAWSDGVEQYF. The CDR3 DNA follows: TGTGCCTGGAGTGACGGTGTCGAGCAGTACTTC. V usage is TRBV30 and J usage is TRBJ2-7; D call uncertain. The CDR3 runs to 11 residues. The V end was cut by 1 base, the J end by 6 bases, with 7 bases between. The V gene's germline CDR1 is GTSNPN and CDR2 SVGIG (reference sequence).

This clone was picked up a small number of times. A far bigger clonotype differs at one base, so this is likely a read error. V and J are TRBV4-2 and TRBJ2-2; TRBD1 matches 7 bases. Germline lookup yields CDR1 LGHNA and CDR2 YNFKEQ. The CDR3 runs 16 residues. Losses at the gene ends were 0 bases for V and 7 bases for J; bases not matched to a gene: 8. Here the CDR3 reads CASSQEDRNGVGELFF. In DNA form, the CDR3 reads TGTGCCAGCAGCCAAGAGGACAGGAATGGCGTCGGGGAGCTGTTTTTT.

The chain employs TRBV27 and TRBJ1-1, with D possibly TRBD1 on 6 matching bases. The CDR3 has 13 amino acids. Germline CDR1 reads MNHEY; CDR2 reads SMNVEV (reference sequence). V lost 4 bases, J lost 6 bases, and 12 bases lay in between. CDR3 DNA: TGTGCCAGCAGTTCCACAGGGAAGGCTGAAGCTTTCTTT. Encoded protein: CASSSTGKAEAFF.

This clone occurred a few times. The genes are TRBV29-1 and TRBJ2-7; D possibly corresponds to TRBD2 (6 bases). This CDR3 region has 15 residues. Germline CDR1 SQVTM, CDR2 ANQGSEA. V dropped 1 base and J dropped 3 bases, with 16 bases sitting between them. This CDR3 reads CSVEGVSSADYEQYF. The CDR3 nucleotides read TGCAGCGTTGAAGGTGTCTCTAGCGCGGACTACGAGCAGTACTTC.

The gene calls are TRBV29-1 and TRBJ2-7; 8 bases fit TRBD1. This CDR3 is built from 13 residues. Unmatched junction bases numbered 5, after V lost 6 bases and J lost 1 base. CDR1 is SQVTM and CDR2 is ANQGSEA in the germline V gene. The chain's CDR3 is CSVAGGISYEQYF. The CDR3 DNA is TGCAGCGTGGCAGGGGGCATATCCTACGAGCAGTACTTC.

The rearrangement joins TRBV6-4 to TRBJ2-3; D is possibly TRBD2 (5 bases). Trimming took off 3 bases at V and 1 base at J, with 5 bases between the two ends. Germline V lookup: CDR1 MRHNA, CDR2 SNTAGT. The CDR3 length is 13 residues. CDR3 loop: CASSERGTDTQYF. The CDR3 nucleotides are TGTGCCAGCAGTGAGCGGGGCACAGATACGCAGTATTTT.

V and J are TRBV15 and TRBJ2-3, with 13 bases aligning to TRBD2. The CDR3 covers 16 residues. Germline-derived CDR1 and CDR2 are LNHNV and YYDKDF (reference sequence). The junction had 9 bases not matched to a gene; V was cut back by 10 bases and J by 2 bases. The CDR3 region has the DNA TGTGCCATCCGAAGGGGGACTAGCGGGATCACAGATACGCAGTATTTT. Protein: CAIRRGTSGITDTQYF.